The sequence of this TCR beta chain was determined in a study of cytomegalovirus exposure and HLA in healthy donors. Broader study findings: TCR beta chain V- and J-gene trimming was linked, in a later analysis, to a missense variant in DCLRE1C.

This clone is a singleton in its sample. Antigen: not known. The trim removed 5 bases at V and 5 bases at J, leaving 12 bases unmatched. CDR1 SGHRS and CDR2 YFSETQ come from the germline V gene. The CDR3 runs to 15 residues. The PCR had 60 Vbeta and 13 Jbeta primers. Repertoires were generated with immunoSEQ multiplex PCR, while TCRdb's copy carries only in-frame clones and drops some. The top ten clones hold around 2.9% of a sample with 60,000 to 70,000 clones, 65% to 85% of them seen once. At the time of sampling, donors were nominally healthy, though unrecorded immune exposures were likely. The V and J genes are TRBV5-1 and TRBJ2-5; 7 nucleotides agree with TRBD1. The clonotype was recovered from a woman in her 30s in good health and CMV-seronegative. The specimen was PBMCs. The CDR3 DNA follows: TGCGCCAGCAGAGGCCGCGACAGGGCGAGGGAGACCCAGTACTTC. Translating it yields CASRGRDRARETQYF.